The 10 T cell receptor beta chains below come from one sample, sequenced in a study of blood T cells in healthy people across ages. Primed by a sample-barcoded 5' primer and a J-beta primer mix, a second PCR proceeded for about 7 to 12 cycles. TCRdb redid the calling of the 5' RACE reads with MiXCR, one entry per CDR3 protein. The sample holds about 1,400,000 distinct CDR3 sequences, approximately 59% seen once. The sequenced material came from blood. Receptor source: a man younger than 35 in good health.

The rearrangement uses TRBV7-4 and TRBJ2-3; 12 nucleotides agree with TRBD2. The germline gives CDR1 SGHVT, CDR2 SQSDAQ. CDR3 length equals 21 residues. The V segment lost 5 bases and the J segment 2 bases; nucleotides outside the gene matches: 20. CDR3 nucleotides: TGTGCCAGCAGCGAAGGAGTGGCGTGGACTAGCGGGGACGGGGACACAGATACGCAGTATTTT. Translated: CASSEGVAWTSGDGDTDTQYF.

This sequence joins TRBV20-1 and TRBJ2-5; D may be TRBD2 (6 bases). The CDR3 is 15 residues long. The ends were cut back, 6 bases at V and 2 bases at J, with 19 bases in the middle. Germline values: CDR1 DFQATT, CDR2 SNEGSKA (reference sequence). The CDR3 loop is CSAGSERGDQETQYF. As DNA, the CDR3 is TGCAGTGCCGGGAGCGAGAGGGGAGATCAAGAGACCCAGTACTTC.

This clonotype was detected a few times. The chain joins TRBV18 to TRBJ2-7, with D possibly TRBD1 on 6 matching bases. The CDR3 contains 14 residues. CDR1 KGHSH and CDR2 LQKENI come from the germline V gene. V was trimmed by 8 bases and J by 0 bases, leaving 14 bases between them. The CDR3 loop is CASRNREGSYEQYF. The CDR3 DNA is TGTGCCAGCCGTAACAGGGAAGGCTCCTACGAGCAGTACTTC.

This clonotype has only a few counts. This chain links TRBV29-1 with TRBJ1-2; D might be TRBD1 (5 bases). CDR3 length: 15 amino acids. Germline V gives CDR1 SQVTM, CDR2 ANQGSEA. Trimming pared 6 bases from V and 6 bases from J, leaving 23 bases between. The CDR3 loop reads CSVAHLAQQGDGYTF. The CDR3 region has the DNA TGCAGCGTCGCCCACTTAGCCCAGCAGGGTGATGGCTACACCTTC. The whole variable domain, filled in from reference TRBV29-1 and TRBJ1-2, reads SAVISQKPSRDICQRGTSLTIQCQVDSQVTMMFWYRQQPGQSLTLIATANQGSEATYESGFVIDKFPISRPNLTFSTLTVSNMSPEDSSIYLCSVAHLAQQGDGYTFGSGTRLTVV.

This clonotype was picked up a small number of times. CDR3 sequence reads: CASSSDPHNEQFF. DNA of the CDR3: TGCGCCAGCAGCTCGGACCCACACAATGAGCAGTTCTTC. The chain recombines TRBV5-1 with TRBJ2-1, with D hard to call. Germline V gene lookup returns CDR1 SGHRS and CDR2 YFSETQ. The CDR3 runs 13 residues. Between the trimmed V and J ends, which lost 3 bases and 5 bases, there was a span of 9 bases.

V is TRBV6-2 or TRBV6-3 and J is TRBJ2-1; 10 bases line up with TRBD2. The length of the CDR3 is 15 residues. V was clipped by 5 bases and J by 10 bases; unmatched bases: 11. Germline V gives CDR1 MNHEY, CDR2 SVGEGT. CDR3 loop: CASSPTGLAPYEQFF. Here the CDR3 DNA reads TGTGCCAGCAGTCCCACGGGACTAGCGCCTTACGAGCAGTTCTTC.

There are a few counts of this clonotype. J is TRBJ2-3 and V is TRBV20-1, with TRBD1 matching over 9 bases. The CDR3 sequence is 15 residues long. Germline V gives CDR1 DFQATT, CDR2 SNEGSKA (reference sequence). Trimming cost V 3 bases and J 0 bases; bases outside gene matches: 4. CDR3 in amino acids: CSASTGTGSTDTQYF. The CDR3 DNA follows: TGCAGTGCTAGTACCGGGACAGGGAGCACAGATACGCAGTATTTT.

This chain uses TRBV3-1 with TRBJ2-5; 13 nucleotides line up with TRBD2. CDR1 and CDR2 from the germline V gene are LGHDT and YNNKEL (reference sequence). Losses at the gene ends were 4 bases for V and 0 bases for J; bases not matched to a gene: 2. There are 16 residues in the CDR3. Here the CDR3 DNA reads TGTGCCAGCAGCCGGGGACTAGCGGGGTACCAAGAGACCCAGTACTTC. Amino acid sequence: CASSRGLAGYQETQYF.

This chain connects TRBV4-1 to TRBJ2-7; TRBD2 matches at 11 bases. The CDR3 consists of 16 residues. With V trimmed by 0 bases and J by 3 bases, 4 bases remained unmatched. Looked up from germline, CDR1 is MGHRA and CDR2 is YSYEKL. CDR3 loop: CASSQDTSGSIYEQYF. CDR3 sequence (DNA): TGCGCCAGCAGCCAAGATACTAGCGGGAGCATCTACGAGCAGTACTTC.

The chain employs TRBV7-9 and TRBJ1-2; D unclear. CDR1 is SEHNR and CDR2 is FQNEAQ in the germline V gene (reference sequence). The V end was cut by 5 bases, the J end by 4 bases, with 11 bases between. CDR3 size: 13 residues. CDR3 region: CASSPDTLYGYTF. CDR3 DNA sequence: TGTGCCAGCAGCCCCGACACCCTCTATGGCTACACCTTC.